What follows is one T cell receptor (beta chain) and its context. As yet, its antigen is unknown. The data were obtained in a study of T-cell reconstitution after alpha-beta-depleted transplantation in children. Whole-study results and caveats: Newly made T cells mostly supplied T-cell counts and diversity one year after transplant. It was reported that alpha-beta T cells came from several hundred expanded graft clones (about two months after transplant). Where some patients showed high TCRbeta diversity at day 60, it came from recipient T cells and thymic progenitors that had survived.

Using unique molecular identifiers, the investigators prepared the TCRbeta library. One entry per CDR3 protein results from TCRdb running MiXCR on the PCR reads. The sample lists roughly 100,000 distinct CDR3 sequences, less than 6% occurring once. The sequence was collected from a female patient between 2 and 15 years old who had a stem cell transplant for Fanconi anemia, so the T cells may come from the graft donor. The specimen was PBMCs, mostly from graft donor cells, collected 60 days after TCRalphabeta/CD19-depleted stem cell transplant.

The CDR3 region is CSVITGIANQPQHF. The DNA for the CDR3 is TGCAGCGTGATAACAGGGATAGCAAATCAGCCCCAGCATTTT. The chain carries TRBV29-1 and TRBJ1-5; possible D gene TRBD1, 6 bases. With 6 bases removed from V and 4 bases from J, the gap between germline ends came to 16 bases. Germline CDR1 is SQVTM and CDR2 is ANQGSEA. The CDR3 has 14 amino acids.